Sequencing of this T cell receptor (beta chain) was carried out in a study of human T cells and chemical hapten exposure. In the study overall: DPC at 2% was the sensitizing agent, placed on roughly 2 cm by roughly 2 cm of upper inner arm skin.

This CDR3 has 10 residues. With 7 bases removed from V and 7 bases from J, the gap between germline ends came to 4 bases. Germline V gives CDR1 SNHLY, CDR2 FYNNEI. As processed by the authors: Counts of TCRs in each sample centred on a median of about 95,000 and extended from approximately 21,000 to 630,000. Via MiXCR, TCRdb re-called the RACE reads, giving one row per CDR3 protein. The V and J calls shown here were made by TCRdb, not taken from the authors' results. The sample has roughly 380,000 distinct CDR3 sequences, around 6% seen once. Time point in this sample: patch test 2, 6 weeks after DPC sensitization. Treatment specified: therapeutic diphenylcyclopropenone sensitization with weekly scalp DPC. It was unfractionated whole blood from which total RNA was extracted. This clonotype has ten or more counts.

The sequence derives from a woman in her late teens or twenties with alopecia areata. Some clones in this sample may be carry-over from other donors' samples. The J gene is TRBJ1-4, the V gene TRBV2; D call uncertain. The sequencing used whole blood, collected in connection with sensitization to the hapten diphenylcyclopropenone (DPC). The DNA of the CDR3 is TGTGCCAGCACTGGTGAAAAACTGTTTTTT. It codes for CASTGEKLFF.